This TCR beta chain emerged from a study of CD8+CD57+ T cells in acquired aplastic anemia. Across the study: The sorted CD4+ and CD8+ cells yielded an average around 3.2 ug of DNA.

Genomic DNA, serving as template, underwent TCR beta VDJ and CDR3 profiling. TCRdb analysed the reads with MiXCR anew, one entry per CDR3 protein. Of 270,000 or so distinct CDR3 sequences detected, about 80% appear once; the ten largest clones hold approximately 42%. Whoever was chosen for sequencing had shown CD8+CD57+ cell expansion by flow cytometry. Patients had received no therapy at the time of blood sampling. Study-wide results and caveats: Roughly 27 shared CD8+ CDR3s appeared highly expressed within patients' immunodominant clones. For CD8+ Simpson's diversity, patients and controls showed no significant difference.

This clonotype was counted at least ten times. Antigen: not known. The origin of this receptor is a human donor with aplastic anemia. The sample comprised sorted CD4+, CD8+, or CD8+CD57+ T cells (not recorded which) from PBMCs.

The CDR3 reads CASSFLGGNTGELFF. DNA of the CDR3: TGTGCCAGCAGTTTCCTAGGGGGGAACACCGGGGAGCTGTTTTTT. The chain links TRBV27 to TRBJ2-2, with TRBD1 as a possible D gene (6 bases). This CDR3 has 15 amino acids. The ends were cut back, 3 bases at V and 1 base at J, with 9 bases in the middle. Per germline, CDR1 MNHEY and CDR2 SMNVEV (reference sequence).